The rows below give T cell receptor beta chains drawn from one sample of a study of blood T cell repertoires in COVID-19. The data were produced by immunoSEQ multiplex PCR, yet TCRdb's version contains in-frame clones alone and is incomplete. The data show about 120,000 clones, 75% to 85% seen once. The specimen sequenced was peripheral blood. All receptors derive from a man aged 35 to 55 with active or convalescent COVID-19. The CDR3 runs from the conserved cysteine through the conserved F or W. A D gene is named only where the DNA matches it firmly. Size tells how often a clone was seen (once, few, many) or the class of an expanded clone, and some rows leave it out.

v_gene	j_gene	abundance	d_gene	CDR3nt	CDR3aa
TRBV10-2	TRBJ2-5	NA	NA	TGCGCCAGCAGTGAACCGCAGGGCGCTCTCCAAGAGACCCAGTACTTC	CASSEPQGALQETQYF
TRBV2	TRBJ2-5	NA	NA	TGTGCCAGCAGACGAAGAACAGGAGAGACCCAGTACTTC	CASRRRTGETQYF
TRBV12-5	TRBJ2-1	once	NA	TGTGCTAGTGGTTTGAGCCCAAGCTCCTACAATGAGCAGTTCTTC	CASGLSPSSYNEQFF
TRBV21-1	TRBJ2-1	NA	NA	TGTGCCAGCAGTGCCGGGACAGGGCGTGTGAATGAGCAGTTCTTC	CASSAGTGRVNEQFF
TRBV4-1	TRBJ1-1	NA	NA	TGCGCCAGCAGCCGGATAGGGAGCGGCACTGAAGCTTTCTTT	CASSRIGSGTEAFF
TRBV12-3/TRBV12-4	TRBJ2-7	NA	NA	TGTGCCAGCAGTTCAGCCTACGAGCAGTACTTC	CASSSAYEQYF
TRBV7-9	TRBJ2-5	NA	TRBD1	TGTGCCAGCAGCCTCACAGGGGGCCAAGAGACCCAGTACTTC	CASSLTGGQETQYF
TRBV6-4	TRBJ2-3	NA	TRBD2	TGTGCCAGCAGTGAGACTGGTAGCGGGAGTGCAGATACGCAGTATTTT	CASSETGSGSADTQYF
TRBV5-6	TRBJ1-5	NA	TRBD1	TGTGCCAGCAGCCAGACAGGGGACAATCAGCCCCAGCATTTT	CASSQTGDNQPQHF
TRBV6-5	TRBJ1-2	NA	TRBD1	TGTGCCAGCAGCCAGGACAGGGTCTATGGCTACACCTTC	CASSQDRVYGYTF
TRBV5-4	TRBJ2-7	NA	TRBD2	TGTGCCAGCAGCTCTGAGGGGATAGCGGGGAACGAGCAGTACTTC	CASSSEGIAGNEQYF
TRBV5-1	TRBJ2-5	NA	NA	TGCGCCAGCACCGATCGGGAGACCCAGTACTTC	CASTDRETQYF
TRBV2	TRBJ1-5	NA	NA	TGTGCCAGCAACGAATGGGAGAGCAATCAGCCCCAGCATTTT	CASNEWESNQPQHF
TRBV18	TRBJ1-1	NA	NA	TGTGCCAGCTCACCTTCTTCAGGGGATTCCACTGAAGCTTTCTTT	CASSPSSGDSTEAFF
TRBV30	TRBJ1-3	NA	NA	TGTGCCTGGAGTGTACAGAGCTACTCTGGAAACACCATATATTTT	CAWSVQSYSGNTIYF
TRBV7-7	TRBJ2-2	NA	NA	TGTGACCCACAGGCCAACACCGGGGAGCTGTTTTTT	CDPQANTGELFF